Listed below are T cell receptor beta chains from one sample, sequenced in a study of blood T cell repertoires in COVID-19. Some clones are missing from TCRdb's copy, which holds only in-frame ones; the method was immunoSEQ multiplex PCR. There are under 60,000 clones in the sample; around four fifths occur only once, and over 4.5% lies in the top ten. The sequencing sample was made of peripheral blood. These receptors were taken from a human donor in a cohort sampled during active COVID-19. CDR3s include the opening cysteine and the closing phenylalanine or tryptophan. A D gene is named only where the DNA matches it firmly. Clone size is not always given. Where it is, it says once, few, many or a class for expanded clones.

d_gene,j_gene,abundance,v_gene,CDR3nt,CDR3aa
.,TRBJ2-4,.,TRBV6-2/TRBV6-3,TGTGCCAGCAGTTACTACGGACAGAAAAACATTCAGTACTTC,CASSYYGQKNIQYF
.,TRBJ2-2,.,TRBV3-1/TRBV3-2,TGTGCCAGCAGCCAAGCCCCAGTGGCCGGGGAGCTGTTTTTT,CASSQAPVAGELFF
.,TRBJ2-2,few,TRBV30,TGTGCCTGTTCGCCGGGACAACAGACCGGGGAGCTGTTTTTT,CACSPGQQTGELFF
TRBD2,TRBJ2-3,.,TRBV19,TGTGCCAGTAGTGGGGGGGTCCGGAGAGCTACAGGTACGCAGTATTTT,CASSGGVRRATGTQYF
TRBD2,TRBJ2-7,.,TRBV5-6,TGTGCCAGCAGCTCCTCTAGCGGGGGGGCCTACGAGCAGTACTTC,CASSSSSGGAYEQYF
.,TRBJ1-2,.,TRBV19,TGTGCCAGTAGTCTTCGACAGACCCACGGGGGCTACACCTTC,CASSLRQTHGGYTF
.,TRBJ2-3,.,TRBV19,TGTGCCAGTAGATCTGGGACTAGCACAGATACGCAGTATTTT,CASRSGTSTDTQYF
.,TRBJ1-2,.,TRBV11-1,TGTGCCAGCAGCCATCGATCTGCAGTCTATGGCTACACCTTC,CASSHRSAVYGYTF
TRBD1,TRBJ2-5,.,TRBV2,TGTGCCAGCAGTCCCGGGACAGGGTCCCTCGAGACCCAGTACTTC,CASSPGTGSLETQYF
TRBD1,TRBJ2-7,.,TRBV28,TGTGCCAGCAGTCCCTCCGGGACAGGGGTCCACGAGCAGTACTTC,CASSPSGTGVHEQYF
.,TRBJ1-4,.,TRBV9,TGTGCCAGCAGCGTAGCGTTAGGGGAAAGTGAAAAACTGTTTTTT,CASSVALGESEKLFF
TRBD1,TRBJ1-4,.,TRBV7-9,TGTGCCAGCAGCTTAGCGCGAGGGGGCGGTGAAAAACTGTTTTTT,CASSLARGGGEKLFF
.,TRBJ1-2,.,TRBV4-2,TGTGCCAGCAGCCAAGATTTTGGTAGCTATGGCTACACCTTC,CASSQDFGSYGYTF
TRBD1,TRBJ1-1,.,TRBV7-2,TGTGCCAGCAGCCCTAGATACAGGGGGAACACTGAAGCTTTCTTT,CASSPRYRGNTEAFF
TRBD1,TRBJ1-5,.,TRBV2,TGTGCCAGCAGTGTTGGACAGGGGGCACTAGGGCAGCCCCAGCATTTT,CASSVGQGALGQPQHF
TRBD1,TRBJ1-2,.,TRBV5-5,TGTGCCAGCAGCCCAGACTCAGGGGGCTATGGCTACACCTTC,CASSPDSGGYGYTF
TRBD1,TRBJ1-3,.,TRBV6-5,TGTGCCAGCAGTACTGGACAGGGAAGCGGAAACACCATATATTTT,CASSTGQGSGNTIYF
.,TRBJ2-7,.,TRBV9,TGTGCCAGCAGCGTAGGGGTAGCCCGCGAGCAGTACTTC,CASSVGVAREQYF
TRBD1,TRBJ1-1,.,TRBV2,TGTGCCACCCGCCGGGGGACAGGGAACACTGAAGCTTTCTTT,CATRRGTGNTEAFF
.,TRBJ1-5,.,TRBV19,TGTGCCAGTAGTACGATCACGGCGGGCAATCAGCCCCAGCATTTT,CASSTITAGNQPQHF
.,TRBJ2-3,.,TRBV5-6,TGTGCCAGCAGCCGACAGAACACAGATACGCAGTATTTT,CASSRQNTDTQYF
TRBD1,TRBJ1-3,.,TRBV7-2,TGTGCCAGCAGCTTAGATCAGGGGGCTGGAAACACCATATATTTT,CASSLDQGAGNTIYF
.,TRBJ2-4,.,TRBV6-5,TGTGCCAGCAGTTCAAGCTTGGAAAACATTCAGTACTTC,CASSSSLENIQYF
TRBD1,TRBJ2-5,.,TRBV7-2,TGTGCCAGCAGCTTCGGACAGGGAGAGACCCAGTACTTC,CASSFGQGETQYF
.,TRBJ1-5,.,TRBV19,TGTGCCAGTAGCGGGGGACGTCGCAATCAGCCCCAGCATTTT,CASSGGRRNQPQHF
.,TRBJ1-1,.,TRBV7-2,TGTGCCAGCAGCCCCCAGTGGAACACTGAAGCTTTCTTT,CASSPQWNTEAFF
TRBD1,TRBJ1-2,.,TRBV6-1,TGTGCCAGCAGTGAACCTTTTGGACAGGGGAATGGCTACACCTTC,CASSEPFGQGNGYTF
.,TRBJ1-1,.,TRBV10-3,TGTGCCATCAGTGAGTCGGGGGGGGTGTACACTGAAGCTTTCTTT,CAISESGGVYTEAFF
.,TRBJ1-1,.,TRBV10-3,TGTGCCATCAGGGCCCGGAGGGAGGACACTGAAGCTTTCTTT,CAIRARREDTEAFF
.,TRBJ2-1,.,TRBV9,TGTGCCAGCAGCGTAGACGACTACCCCAACAATGAGCAGTTCTTC,CASSVDDYPNNEQFF
.,TRBJ1-5,few,TRBV4-2,TGTGCCAGCAGCCAAGGACACAATCAGCCCCAGCATTTT,CASSQGHNQPQHF